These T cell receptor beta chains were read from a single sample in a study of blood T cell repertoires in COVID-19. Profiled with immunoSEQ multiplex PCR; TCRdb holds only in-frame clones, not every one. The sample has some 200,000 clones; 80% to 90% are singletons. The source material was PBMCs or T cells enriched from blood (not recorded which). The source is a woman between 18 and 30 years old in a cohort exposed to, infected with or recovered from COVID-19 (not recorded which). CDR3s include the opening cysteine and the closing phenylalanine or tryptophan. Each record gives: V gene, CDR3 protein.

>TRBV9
CASSVDKDTQYF
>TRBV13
CASSSTSGRVSEQFF
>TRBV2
CASSEDTSGLEFF
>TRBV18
CASSPNDRYNQPQHF
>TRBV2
CASSEAGGNTQYF
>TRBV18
CASSPPPGGNEQFF
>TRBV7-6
CASSLASHDSTEAFF
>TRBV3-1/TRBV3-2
CASSQAVSSTEAFF
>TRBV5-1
CASSPTGQGMQSPLHF
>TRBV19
CASSILGGQPQHF